A single sample is the source of the 20 T cell receptor beta chains below, sequenced in a study of blood T cell repertoires in COVID-19. TCRdb's copy holds only in-frame clones and misses some; the assay was immunoSEQ multiplex PCR. Of tens of thousands of clones listed, approximately 93% are singletons. The sample taken for sequencing was peripheral blood. These receptors originate from a man between 60 and 75 years old with acute or convalescent COVID-19.

V gene TRBV14 combines with J gene TRBJ2-7; tentatively, D is TRBD2 (5 bases). V dropped 1 base and J dropped 0 bases, with 7 bases sitting between them. CDR1 is SGHDN, CDR2 FVKESK, per germline. The CDR3 extends over 14 amino acids. In DNA, the CDR3 is TGTGCCAGCAGCCAAGGGAGGAGCTCCTACGAGCAGTACGTC. It codes for CASSQGRSSYEQYV.

This chain connects TRBV6-2 or TRBV6-3 to TRBJ2-2, with a possible D match to TRBD2 (7 bases). This CDR3 has 16 amino acids. Trimming stripped 2 bases from V and 3 bases from J, with 13 bases between. CDR1 is MNHEY, CDR2 SVGEGT, per germline. As DNA, the CDR3 is TGTGCCAGCAGTTACCGCTCGGGGGGCGACACCGGGGAGCTGTTTTTT. This codes for CASSYRSGGDTGELFF.

J is TRBJ2-5 and V is TRBV6-6; the D gene is possibly TRBD2 (6 bases). V was clipped by 2 bases and J by 5 bases, with 15 bases between them. CDR3 length: 15 residues. From germline, CDR1 is MNHNY and CDR2 SVGAGI (reference sequence). The CDR3 protein is CASSYLGLPPETQYF. The CDR3 nucleotides read TGTGCCAGCAGTTACCTGGGACTCCCTCCGGAGACCCAGTACTTC.

This clone was detected only once. J is TRBJ2-2 and V is TRBV3-1 (or the pseudogene TRBV3-2); D is possibly TRBD2 (5 bases). CDR1 is LGHDT, CDR2 YNNKEL, per germline (reference sequence). Trimming removed 1 base at V and 0 bases at J, with 6 bases between. The CDR3 covers 15 residues. The CDR3 nucleotides read TGTGCCAGCAGCCAAGGAGGGACGAACACCGGGGAGCTGTTTTTT. It encodes CASSQGGTNTGELFF.

The V call is TRBV7-9, the J call TRBJ1-1, with D perhaps matching TRBD1 (6 bases). The V end was cut by 5 bases, the J end by 1 base, with 17 bases between. CDR1 is SEHNR and CDR2 is FQNEAQ in the germline V gene (reference sequence). The CDR3 is made up of 16 amino acids. The CDR3: CASSATAGHPNTEAFF. The DNA of the CDR3 is TGTGCCAGCAGCGCGACAGCGGGACACCCGAACACTGAAGCTTTCTTT.

The J gene is TRBJ2-2, the V gene TRBV4-1; a possible D gene is TRBD1 (6 bases). The CDR3 sequence is 18 residues long. Germline assignment: CDR1 MGHRA and CDR2 YSYEKL. The germline V and J ends were trimmed by 4 bases and 7 bases, with 25 bases remaining between them. CDR3 in DNA: TGCGCCAGCAGCCTTACATGGTTAGGGGGACCCCTCGGCGGGGAGCTGTTTTTT. As protein: CASSLTWLGGPLGGELFF.

This clone is a singleton in its sample. This chain links TRBV5-1 with TRBJ1-1; D is unresolved. The CDR3 length is 14 residues. CDR1 and CDR2 from the germline V gene are SGHRS and YFSETQ. Between the trimmed V and J ends, which lost 5 bases and 3 bases, there was a span of 14 bases. The CDR3 protein is CASSRLSGDTEAFF. In DNA form, the CDR3 reads TGCGCCAGCAGTCGTCTCTCCGGGGACACTGAAGCTTTCTTT.

DNA for the CDR3: TGTGCCAGCAGCTCCGGAAGGAACAGGAATTCACCCCTCCACTTT. Its translation: CASSSGRNRNSPLHF. This chain uses TRBV5-6 with TRBJ1-6, with a weak D call TRBD1 (5 bases). Trimming shortened V by 3 bases and J by 7 bases, and 14 bases separated the two germline ends. Germline loops: CDR1 SGHDT, CDR2 YYEEEE. The CDR3 has 15 amino acids. Full variable domain (rest looked up from reference TRBV5-6 and TRBJ1-6): DAGVTQSPTHLIKTRGQQVTLRCSPKSGHDTVSWYQQALGQGPQFIFQYYEEEERQRGNFPDRFSGHQFPNYSSELNVNALLLGDSALYLCASSSGRNRNSPLHFGNGTRLTVT.

The chain uses TRBV11-3 and TRBJ2-1, with 13 nucleotides matching TRBD2. The CDR3 totals 17 residues. V shed 4 bases, J shed 5 bases, and the junction held 8 bases outside the gene matches. Looked up from germline, CDR1 is SGHNT and CDR2 is YENEEA. CDR3 loop: CASSSRTSGRVDNEQFF. CDR3 sequence (DNA): TGTGCCAGCAGCTCCCGGACTAGCGGGAGAGTTGACAATGAGCAGTTCTTC.

V is TRBV12-5 and J is TRBJ2-1; D is perhaps TRBD1 (6 bases). The CDR3 extends over 15 amino acids. V lost 2 bases to trimming and J lost 0 bases, with 8 bases between them. Germline CDR1 reads LGHNT; CDR2 reads FRNRAP. The CDR3 coding sequence is TGTGCTAGTGGTTTGCAGGGGAGCTCCTACAATGAGCAGTTCTTC. Its protein is CASGLQGSSYNEQFF.

The V and J genes are TRBV7-9 and TRBJ2-7; D is possibly TRBD2 (6 bases). The germline CDR1 and CDR2 sequences are SEHNR and FQNEAQ (reference sequence). The CDR3 covers 14 residues. Trimming removed 5 bases at V and 1 base at J, with 12 bases between. Here the CDR3 reads CASSNSRESYEQYV. In DNA form, the CDR3 reads TGTGCCAGCAGCAATAGCCGGGAGTCCTACGAGCAGTACGTC.

This chain connects TRBV7-2 to TRBJ1-5, with D tentatively TRBD1 (6 bases). Germline V gene lookup returns CDR1 SGHTA and CDR2 FQGNSA. The length of the CDR3 is 15 residues. With 2 bases removed from V and 5 bases from J, the gap between germline ends came to 13 bases. This CDR3 is CASSLRWGGDQPQHF. As DNA, the CDR3 is TGTGCCAGCAGCTTAAGGTGGGGGGGCGATCAGCCCCAGCATTTT.

The CDR3 DNA is TGCGCCAGCAGCCCTTTTTCGATGCAGACCGGGGAGCTGTTTTTT. Protein product: CASSPFSMQTGELFF. This sequence joins TRBV4-3 and TRBJ2-2; unclear D gene. Germline V gene data show CDR1 as LGHNA and CDR2 as YSLEER. The CDR3 consists of 15 residues. V gave up 4 bases and J gave up 5 bases, with 14 bases separating them.

The rearrangement uses TRBV5-6 and TRBJ1-3, with 7 bases identical to TRBD1. The germline V gene encodes CDR1 SGHDT and CDR2 YYEEEE. The trim removed 4 bases at V and 0 bases at J, leaving 7 bases unmatched. This CDR3 is built from 16 residues. CDR3 residues: CASSPHRGLSGNTIYF. Here the CDR3 DNA reads TGTGCCAGCAGCCCCCACAGGGGACTCTCTGGAAACACCATATATTTT.

Regarding this clone: The same CDR3 also results from other DNA sequences found in this sample. The V gene is TRBV5-1, the J gene TRBJ2-1; 9 bases align to TRBD2. CDR3 length: 15 residues. In germline, CDR1 is SGHRS, CDR2 YFSETQ. With 0 bases clipped from V and 7 bases from J, the junction kept 5 bases outside the gene matches. The CDR3 loop is CASSLGLAGANEQFF. CDR3 coding DNA: TGCGCCAGCAGCTTGGGGTTAGCGGGAGCAAATGAGCAGTTCTTC.

The gene calls are TRBV9 and TRBJ2-5; 11 nucleotides align to TRBD2. The CDR3 covers 17 residues. V was clipped by 3 bases and J by 5 bases; unmatched bases: 12. The germline CDR1 and CDR2 sequences are SGDLS and YYNGEE. The CDR3 nucleotides read TGTGCCAGCAGCGGCCCTGAATCACTAGCGGGAGACGAGACCCAGTACTTC. This translates into CASSGPESLAGDETQYF.

CDR3 DNA sequence: TGTGCCAGCAGCCAACAAGGTAGACTAGCGGGGACAGATACGCAGTATTTT. Protein sequence: CASSQQGRLAGTDTQYF. The chain combines TRBV3-1 (or the pseudogene TRBV3-2) with TRBJ2-3, with TRBD2 matching over 11 bases. Germline CDR1 reads LGHDT; CDR2 reads YNNKEL (reference sequence). The CDR3 spans 17 residues. V shed 2 bases and J 3 bases; nucleotides not matched to a gene: 7.

The V gene is TRBV6-4, the J gene TRBJ2-5; D remains ambiguous. V was cut by 0 bases and J by 3 bases, with 8 bases left in between. The CDR3 consists of 14 residues. Germline CDR1 MRHNA, CDR2 SNTAGT. In DNA form, the CDR3 reads TGTGCCAGCAGTGACTCGCTGGCAGAAGAGACCCAGTACTTC. Residues: CASSDSLAEETQYF.

In the case of this clone: Distinct nucleotide sequences in the sample also encode this CDR3. V and J are TRBV7-2 and TRBJ2-1; D gene uncertain. In germline, CDR1 is SGHTA, CDR2 FQGNSA. V was clipped by 1 base and J by 1 base, with 5 bases between them. CDR3 length equals 14 residues. For the CDR3, the DNA is TGTGCCAGCAGCTTAGGTCAGTCCTACAATGAGCAGTTCTTC. Translation: CASSLGQSYNEQFF.

This chain links TRBV3-1 (or the pseudogene TRBV3-2) with TRBJ1-1; unclear D gene. CDR1 and CDR2 from the germline V gene are LGHDT and YNNKEL (reference sequence). This CDR3 region has 15 residues. V shed 1 base and J shed 0 bases, with 9 bases lying between them. The CDR3 DNA follows: TGTGCCAGCAGCCAAGGCACAGCTATGAACACTGAAGCTTTCTTT. Its translation: CASSQGTAMNTEAFF.